This is a list of T cell receptor beta chains from one sample in a study of T cell repertoires in cytomegalovirus infection. TCRdb processed the reads anew with MiXCR; each CDR3 protein has one entry. The sample contains under 250,000 distinct CDR3 sequences, 9% to 15% of which appear only once. Sequenced sample: PBMCs. Source of these receptors: a human donor in good health (CMV status not recorded). Some clones in this sample may be carry-over from other donors' samples. Each CDR3 is given with its conserved first and last residue. Fields, in order: CDR3 DNA, CDR3 protein, V gene, D gene, J gene, clone size. The D gene is left open where the match is weak. Clone size is given for some rows only: seen once, a few or many times, or a class if the clone is expanded.

TGTGCCAGCGGTTCCCACGGCCCGTCCTACGAGCAGTACTTC CASGSHGPSYEQYF TRBV7-1 NA TRBJ2-7 once
TGTGCCAGCAGCTACGTCCGGGCGCAGCCCCAGCATTTT CASSYVRAQPQHF TRBV7-2 NA TRBJ1-5 many
TGTGCCAGCACCTCGACAGGGGGGAGCTCCTACGAGCAGTACTTC CASTSTGGSSYEQYF TRBV2 TRBD1 TRBJ2-7 few
TGTGCCAGCAGCCAAGAGCTGAACACTGAAGCTTTCTTT CASSQELNTEAFF TRBV4-3 NA TRBJ1-1 many
TGTGCCAGCGACGCAGGGGGCCTGGGTGGCTACACCTTC CASDAGGLGGYTF TRBV28 TRBD1 TRBJ1-2 few
TGTGCCATCAGCACGACAGGGGGCGCGGATGAAAAACTGTTTTTT CAISTTGGADEKLFF TRBV10-3 TRBD1 TRBJ1-4 NA
TGTGCCAGCAGCCCGGGACTAGCGGGGATCAACAATGAGCAGTTCTTC CASSPGLAGINNEQFF TRBV11-1 TRBD2 TRBJ2-1 many
TGCGCCAGCAGTCAAACAGGGAACGCGTACACCATATATTTT CASSQTGNAYTIYF TRBV5-1 NA TRBJ1-3 few
TGTGCCAGCAGCCCGACCACTGGACTAGCGGCCCTCCAAGAGACCCAGTACTTC CASSPTTGLAALQETQYF TRBV5-5 TRBD2 TRBJ2-5 many
TGTGCCAGCAGCCCCAGGGGCTCCAGCAATTCACCCCTCCACTTT CASSPRGSSNSPLHF TRBV7-6 NA TRBJ1-6 many
TGCGCCAGCAGCCAGGGCCTAGCGGATGAGCAGTTCTTC CASSQGLADEQFF TRBV4-3 TRBD2 TRBJ2-1 NA
TGTGCCAGCAGCTTCGACAGGGCCCCCTACGAGCAGTACTTC CASSFDRAPYEQYF TRBV7-9 TRBD1 TRBJ2-7 many
TGCGCCAGCAGTCCCATCGCGTATGGGGCCCAGGGGACGGTCTATGGCTACACCTTC CASSPIAYGAQGTVYGYTF TRBV23-1 NA TRBJ1-2 few
TGTGCCAGCAGCTTGGAGAGCCTTTGGTCGGGAAACACCATATATTTT CASSLESLWSGNTIYF TRBV5-6 NA TRBJ1-3 many
TGTGCCAGCAGGAATGACAGGAGAAACACCATATATTTT CASRNDRRNTIYF TRBV7-2 NA TRBJ1-3 NA
TGTGCCAGCAGTTTGCGGCTAGCGGATCGCTACGAGCAGTACTTC CASSLRLADRYEQYF TRBV12-3/TRBV12-4 TRBD2 TRBJ2-7 many
TGCGCCAGCAGCTTAAGTAACGGGTGGGGGCAAGAGACCCAGTACTTC CASSLSNGWGQETQYF TRBV5-1 NA TRBJ2-5 few
TGTGCCAGTAGTATGGAAGAGGGTTCTTTGAGCCGGCCCCAGCATTTT CASSMEEGSLSRPQHF TRBV19 NA TRBJ1-5 few
TGTGCCAGCAGCCCCGGACAGCGGGGGGAATGCGCCTTC CASSPGQRGECAF TRBV28 NA TRBJ1-2 many
TGTGCCAGCAGCCACGGGGACAGGCGCTCCTACGAGCAGTACTTC CASSHGDRRSYEQYF TRBV7-9 TRBD1 TRBJ2-7 NA
TGTGCCAGCTCACCCCAAGGGACAGGAGCCAACACTGAAGCTTTCTTT CASSPQGTGANTEAFF TRBV18 TRBD1 TRBJ1-1 NA
TGTGCCAGCAGCAAAACCGGGACAGGGGGATCTCTGTTGGAGACCCGGTACTTC CASSKTGTGGSLLETRYF TRBV7-9 TRBD1 TRBJ2-5 once
TGTGCCAGCAGCCCCGGTTTGGGCGAGCAGTACTTC CASSPGLGEQYF TRBV6-2/TRBV6-3 NA TRBJ2-7 many
TGTGCCAGCAGCCCCCCTAGGCAGGGCGCGTCTCCCTACACCTTC CASSPPRQGASPYTF TRBV7-2 NA TRBJ1-2 NA
TGCAGCGTTGAAGCCGTGACAGTGGGATCGAACACCGGGGAGCTGTTTTTT CSVEAVTVGSNTGELFF TRBV29-1 NA TRBJ2-2 NA
TGTGCCACCAGCAGAGAACCCTGGGACAGGGAAGGCTACACCTTC CATSREPWDREGYTF TRBV15 TRBD1 TRBJ1-2 many
TGTGCCAGCAGCGGGGGACTAGCGGGAGGGAATGAGCAGTTCTTC CASSGGLAGGNEQFF TRBV6-6 TRBD2 TRBJ2-1 many
TGTGCCAGCAGCGGGGACAGGGGGGGCAAAAACATTCAGTACTTC CASSGDRGGKNIQYF TRBV6-1 TRBD1 TRBJ2-4 NA
TGTGCCAGCAGCTCGGGACTAGCGGGGTTCGGGTCGGACAATGAGCAGTTCTTC CASSSGLAGFGSDNEQFF TRBV7-6 TRBD2 TRBJ2-1 many
TGTGCCAGCAGCGCCGGACAGGGGGAGTTTTACGAGCAGTACTTC CASSAGQGEFYEQYF TRBV7-8 TRBD1 TRBJ2-7 many
TGTGCCAGCAGCTGGGGGGCGGGGGTCCTACAAGAGACCCAGTACTTC CASSWGAGVLQETQYF TRBV7-8 NA TRBJ2-5 many
TGTGCCAGCACCCTGGGGACGGCCACCGGGGAGCTGTTTTTT CASTLGTATGELFF TRBV6-1 NA TRBJ2-2 many
TGCAGTGCTAGACCAACTAGCGGGGTGTCCTACGAGCAGTACTTC CSARPTSGVSYEQYF TRBV20-1 TRBD2 TRBJ2-7 NA
TGTGCCAGCAGGACTAGCGGGAGGGGGAAAGAGACCCAGTACTTC CASRTSGRGKETQYF TRBV28 TRBD2 TRBJ2-5 many
TGTGCCAGCAGTCGGGACAGGGGGGGTGAAGCTTTCTTT CASSRDRGGEAFF TRBV28 TRBD1 TRBJ1-1 many
TGTGCCAGCAGGACATTAGCGGGGGGGCTCTCCTACAATGAGCAGTTCTTC CASRTLAGGLSYNEQFF TRBV6-2/TRBV6-3 TRBD2 TRBJ2-1 many
TGTGCCAGCTGGGGGGCGGCGGGAGGGCCTTTTGAGCAGTTCTTC CASWGAAGGPFEQFF TRBV6-2/TRBV6-3 TRBD2 TRBJ2-1 many
TGTGCCAGCAGCTTAGACGTCAATCAGCCCCAGCATTTT CASSLDVNQPQHF TRBV11-3 NA TRBJ1-5 few
TGTGCCAGCAGTTACTCGAATCAGCTCTTCTCTGGAAACACCATATATTTT CASSYSNQLFSGNTIYF TRBV6-5 NA TRBJ1-3 few
TGTGCCAGCAGCTTAGCGGCAGGGGGCCCGGGCTACACCTTC CASSLAAGGPGYTF TRBV7-2 TRBD1 TRBJ1-2 many
TGTGCCAGCAGCCCCCGCGCGGGTCCCCTCACCGGGGAGCTGTTTTTT CASSPRAGPLTGELFF TRBV7-2 NA TRBJ2-2 many
TGTGCCAGCAGCGTAAGCGGGGGGCCCTACGAGCAGTACTTC CASSVSGGPYEQYF TRBV9 TRBD2 TRBJ2-7 NA